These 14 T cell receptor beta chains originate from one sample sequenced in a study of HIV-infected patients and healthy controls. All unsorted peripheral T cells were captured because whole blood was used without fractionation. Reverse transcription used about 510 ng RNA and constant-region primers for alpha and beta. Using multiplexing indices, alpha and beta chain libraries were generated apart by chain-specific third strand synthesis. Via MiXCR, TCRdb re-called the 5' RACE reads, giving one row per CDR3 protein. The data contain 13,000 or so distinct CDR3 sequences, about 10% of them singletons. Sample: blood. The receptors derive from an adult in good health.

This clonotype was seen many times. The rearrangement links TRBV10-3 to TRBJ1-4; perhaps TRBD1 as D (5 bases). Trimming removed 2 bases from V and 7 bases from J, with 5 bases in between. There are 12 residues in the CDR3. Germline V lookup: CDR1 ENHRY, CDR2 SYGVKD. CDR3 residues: CAISEGAEKLFF. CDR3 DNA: TGTGCCATCAGTGAGGGGGCTGAAAAACTGTTTTTT.

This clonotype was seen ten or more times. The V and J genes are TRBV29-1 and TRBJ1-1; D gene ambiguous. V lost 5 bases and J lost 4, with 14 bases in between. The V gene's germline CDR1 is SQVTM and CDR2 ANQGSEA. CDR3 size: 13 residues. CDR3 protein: CSVCDGACTEAFF. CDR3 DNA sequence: TGCAGCGTTTGCGACGGAGCGTGCACTGAAGCTTTCTTT.

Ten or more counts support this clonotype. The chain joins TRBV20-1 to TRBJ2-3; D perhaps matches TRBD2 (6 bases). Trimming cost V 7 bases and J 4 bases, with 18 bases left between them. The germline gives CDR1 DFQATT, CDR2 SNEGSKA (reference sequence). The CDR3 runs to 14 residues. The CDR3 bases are TGCAGTGGGGGGAGCGGGCTTGGGGCAGATACGCAGTATTTT. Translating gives CSGGSGLGADTQYF.

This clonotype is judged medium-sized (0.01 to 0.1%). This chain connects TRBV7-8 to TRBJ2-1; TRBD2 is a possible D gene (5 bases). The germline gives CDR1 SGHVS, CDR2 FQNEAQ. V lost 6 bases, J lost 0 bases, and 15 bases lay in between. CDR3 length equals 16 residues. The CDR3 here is CASSRGQGPSYNEQFF. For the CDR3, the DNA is TGTGCCAGCAGTCGGGGTCAAGGCCCCTCCTACAATGAGCAGTTCTTC.

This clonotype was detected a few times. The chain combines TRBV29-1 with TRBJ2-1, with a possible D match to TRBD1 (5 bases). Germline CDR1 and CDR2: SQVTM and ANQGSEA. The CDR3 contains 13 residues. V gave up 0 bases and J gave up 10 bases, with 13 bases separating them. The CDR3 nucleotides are TGCAGCGTTGAAGATGGCACAGGCCGCGAGCAGTTCTTC. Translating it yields CSVEDGTGREQFF.

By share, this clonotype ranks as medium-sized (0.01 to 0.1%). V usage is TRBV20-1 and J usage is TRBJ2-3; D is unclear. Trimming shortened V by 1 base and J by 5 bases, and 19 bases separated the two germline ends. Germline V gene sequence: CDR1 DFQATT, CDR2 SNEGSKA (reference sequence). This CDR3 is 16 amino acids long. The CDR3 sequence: CSARGWPETQEDTQYF. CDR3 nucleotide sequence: TGCAGTGCTAGAGGGTGGCCAGAAACCCAAGAAGATACGCAGTATTTT.

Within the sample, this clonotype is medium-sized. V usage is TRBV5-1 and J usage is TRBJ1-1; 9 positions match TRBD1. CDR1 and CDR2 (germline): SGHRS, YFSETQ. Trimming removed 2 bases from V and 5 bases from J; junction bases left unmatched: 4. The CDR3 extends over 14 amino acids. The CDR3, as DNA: TGCGCCAGCAGCTTAACAGGGGGCCAAACTGAAGCTTTCTTT. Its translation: CASSLTGGQTEAFF.

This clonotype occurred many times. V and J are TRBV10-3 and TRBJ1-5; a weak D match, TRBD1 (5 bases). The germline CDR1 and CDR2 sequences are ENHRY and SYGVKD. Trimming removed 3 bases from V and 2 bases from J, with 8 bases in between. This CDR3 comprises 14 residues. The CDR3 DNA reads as TGTGCCATCAGTGATGGGGCCGGCAATCAGCCCCAGCATTTT. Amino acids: CAISDGAGNQPQHF.

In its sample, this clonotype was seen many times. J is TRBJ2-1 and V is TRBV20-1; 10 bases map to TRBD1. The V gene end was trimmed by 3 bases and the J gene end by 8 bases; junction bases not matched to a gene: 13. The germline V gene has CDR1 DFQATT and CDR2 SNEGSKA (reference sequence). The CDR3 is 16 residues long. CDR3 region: CSASSPDRGRFYEQFF. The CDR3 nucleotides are TGCAGTGCTAGTTCTCCCGACAGGGGGCGATTCTATGAGCAGTTCTTC.

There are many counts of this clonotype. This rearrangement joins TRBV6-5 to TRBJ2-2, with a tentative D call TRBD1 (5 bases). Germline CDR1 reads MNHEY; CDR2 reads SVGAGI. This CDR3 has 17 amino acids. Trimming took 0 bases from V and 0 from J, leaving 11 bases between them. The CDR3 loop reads CASSYSRDSANTGELFF. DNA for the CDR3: TGTGCCAGCAGTTACTCACGCGACAGCGCGAACACCGGGGAGCTGTTTTTT.

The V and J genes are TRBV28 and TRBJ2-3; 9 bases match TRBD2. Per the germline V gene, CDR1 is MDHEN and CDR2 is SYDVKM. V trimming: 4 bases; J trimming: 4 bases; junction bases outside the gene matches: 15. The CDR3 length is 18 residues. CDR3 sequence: CASSYALSGGLFADTQYF. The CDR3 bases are TGTGCCAGCAGTTACGCCCTTAGCGGGGGATTATTTGCAGATACGCAGTATTTT.

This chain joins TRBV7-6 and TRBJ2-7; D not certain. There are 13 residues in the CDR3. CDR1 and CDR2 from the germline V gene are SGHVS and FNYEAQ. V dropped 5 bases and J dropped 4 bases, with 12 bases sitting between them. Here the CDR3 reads CASSPQDGYEQYF. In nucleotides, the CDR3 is TGTGCCAGCAGCCCCCAGGACGGTTACGAGCAGTACTTC.

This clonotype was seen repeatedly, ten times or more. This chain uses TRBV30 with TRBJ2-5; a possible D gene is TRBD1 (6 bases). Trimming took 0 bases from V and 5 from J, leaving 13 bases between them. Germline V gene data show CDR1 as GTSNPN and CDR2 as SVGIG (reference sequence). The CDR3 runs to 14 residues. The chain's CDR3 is CAWSVGTYRETQYF. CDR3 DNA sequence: TGTGCCTGGAGTGTAGGGACATATAGGGAGACCCAGTACTTC.

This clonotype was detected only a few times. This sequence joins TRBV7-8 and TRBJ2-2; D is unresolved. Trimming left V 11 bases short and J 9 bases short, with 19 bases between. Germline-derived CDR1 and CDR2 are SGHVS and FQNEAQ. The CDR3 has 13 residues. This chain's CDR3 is CAVQLMDIRELFF. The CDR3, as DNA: TGTGCCGTCCAGCTTATGGATATCAGGGAGCTGTTTTTT. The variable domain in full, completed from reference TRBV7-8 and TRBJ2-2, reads GAGVSQSPRYKVAKRGQDVALRCDPISGHVSLFWYQQALGQGPEFLTYFQNEAQLDKSGLPSDRFFAERPEGSVSTLKIQRTQQEDSAVYLCAVQLMDIRELFFGEGSRLTVL.